The rows below give T cell receptor beta chains drawn from one sample of a study of OX40 agonist ivuxolimab in advanced cancers. The method was immunoSEQ multiplex PCR; TCRdb's version includes in-frame clones alone and lacks a portion of them. The profile shows roughly 67,000 clones, 86% of them singletons. Sequences were derived from CD4+ or CD8+ T cells sorted from blood, sampled in a trial of the OX40 agonist ivuxolimab. Receptors originate from an adult with an advanced solid tumor such as melanoma, head and neck, liver or kidney cancer. CDR3s include the opening cysteine and the closing phenylalanine or tryptophan. The order of the fields is D gene, V gene, clone size, J gene, CDR3 protein, CDR3 DNA. The D gene is left open where the match is weak. Not all rows give a size; the values are once, few, many and, for expanded clones, a class.

NA	TRBV19	NA	TRBJ1-3	CASSGRFSGNTIYF	TGTGCCAGTAGTGGACGGTTCTCTGGAAACACCATATATTTT
NA	TRBV9	NA	TRBJ1-1	CASSARDNTEAFF	TGTGCCAGCAGCGCCAGGGATAACACTGAAGCTTTCTTT
TRBD2	TRBV4-2	NA	TRBJ2-1	CASSEKLAGGDEQFF	TGTGCCAGCAGCGAGAAGCTAGCGGGGGGGGATGAGCAGTTCTTC
NA	TRBV5-1	NA	TRBJ1-1	CASSLELNTEAFF	TGCGCCAGCAGCTTGGAATTGAACACTGAAGCTTTCTTT
NA	TRBV7-6	NA	TRBJ2-3	CASSLGLGVGTDTQYF	TGTGCCAGCAGCTTAGGACTAGGGGTGGGCACAGATACGCAGTATTTT
TRBD1	TRBV19	NA	TRBJ1-1	CASSPPVTGVGMNTEAFF	TGTGCCAGTAGTCCCCCCGTGACAGGGGTCGGCATGAACACTGAAGCTTTCTTT
TRBD1	TRBV5-8	NA	TRBJ2-7	CASSSGQGTYEQYF	TGTGCCAGCAGCTCGGGACAGGGAACCTACGAGCAGTACTTC
NA	TRBV14	NA	TRBJ2-7	CASSPGTFTEQYF	TGTGCCAGCAGTCCCGGGACATTCACCGAGCAGTACTTC
NA	TRBV30	NA	TRBJ2-7	CAWGGFDEQYF	TGTGCCTGGGGAGGGTTCGACGAGCAGTACTTC
NA	TRBV28	NA	TRBJ1-1	CASSLRSKMGAGRGANTEAFF	TGTGCCAGCAGTTTAAGGTCAAAAATGGGAGCGGGGCGTGGGGCAAACACTGAAGCTTTCTTT
NA	TRBV7-9	NA	TRBJ1-4	CASSLKGTNEKLFF	TGTGCCAGCAGCTTAAAGGGAACTAATGAAAAACTGTTTTTT
NA	TRBV2	large	TRBJ1-2	CASSEQGNYGYTF	TGTGCCAGCAGTGAACAGGGTAACTATGGCTACACCTTC
TRBD1	TRBV11-3	NA	TRBJ1-4	CASSSGQGGLVGTKLFF	TGTGCCAGCAGCTCCGGACAGGGCGGCCTGGTAGGTACAAAACTGTTTTTT
NA	TRBV9	once	TRBJ1-1	CASSVGAGLGNTEAFF	TGTGCCAGCAGCGTGGGGGCAGGCCTAGGGAACACTGAAGCTTTCTTT
NA	TRBV11-2	NA	TRBJ1-2	CASSSEQGLGGYTF	TGTGCCAGCAGCTCGGAACAGGGTCTGGGGGGCTACACCTTC
NA	TRBV6-1	NA	TRBJ1-5	CASLTSGSNQPQHF	TGTGCCAGCCTCACGTCGGGGAGCAATCAGCCCCAGCATTTT
NA	TRBV19	NA	TRBJ1-1	CASRTLQGPRAEAFF	TGTGCCAGTAGGACCCTACAGGGACCTAGGGCTGAAGCTTTCTTT
NA	TRBV30	NA	TRBJ1-3	CAWSVRGAGNTIYF	TGTGCCTGGAGCGTACGGGGGGCTGGAAACACCATATATTTT
NA	TRBV2	NA	TRBJ2-5	CASSEYWSGSREIQYF	TGTGCCAGCAGTGAATATTGGTCAGGGAGTCGAGAGATCCAGTACTTC
TRBD1	TRBV7-9	few	TRBJ1-1	CASSRHTGTVNTEAFF	TGTGCCAGCAGCCGCCACACCGGGACAGTGAACACTGAAGCTTTCTTT
TRBD2	TRBV7-2	NA	TRBJ2-1	CASRIAGGPRDEQFF	TGTGCCAGCAGAATAGCGGGAGGGCCTCGGGATGAGCAGTTCTTC
TRBD1	TRBV6-6	NA	TRBJ1-2	CASSYDRGRYTF	TGTGCCAGCAGTTATGACAGGGGACGCTACACCTTC
NA	TRBV2	NA	TRBJ2-1	CASSNSGTVSYNEQFF	TGTGCCAGCAGTAACTCCGGGACGGTATCCTACAATGAGCAGTTCTTC
TRBD1	TRBV5-1	NA	TRBJ2-2	CASSLGGTGYPGELFF	TGCGCCAGCAGCTTGGGAGGGACAGGATATCCCGGGGAGCTGTTTTTT
NA	TRBV5-1	NA	TRBJ2-7	CASSLVPVSSYEQYF	TGCGCCAGCAGCTTGGTTCCCGTGAGCTCCTACGAGCAGTACTTC
NA	TRBV2	NA	TRBJ1-1	CASMTTGSNTEAFF	TGTGCCAGCATGACTACCGGGTCGAACACTGAAGCTTTCTTT
TRBD2	TRBV7-8	NA	TRBJ2-5	CASSLWTSGGAQETQYF	TGTGCCAGCAGCTTGTGGACTAGCGGGGGGGCACAAGAGACCCAGTACTTC
NA	TRBV5-4	NA	TRBJ1-2	CASSLRGVEGYTF	TGTGCCAGCAGCTTGAGAGGGGTTGAGGGCTACACCTTC
TRBD2	TRBV4-1	NA	TRBJ2-7	CASSQVPLAGESYEQYF	TGCGCCAGCAGCCAGGTCCCACTAGCGGGGGAGTCCTACGAGCAGTACTTC
TRBD2	TRBV5-4	NA	TRBJ2-1	CASSLEAGVGGEQFF	TGTGCCAGCAGCTTGGAAGCGGGAGTCGGTGGTGAGCAGTTCTTC
NA	TRBV25-1	few	TRBJ1-3	CASSEGLFNTIYF	TGTGCCAGCAGTGAAGGGCTTTTTAACACCATATATTTT
NA	TRBV7-2	NA	TRBJ1-1	CASSFGSGLNTEAFF	TGTGCCAGCAGCTTCGGCTCAGGATTGAACACTGAAGCTTTCTTT
NA	TRBV28	NA	TRBJ1-4	CASSVGSLGIGEKLFF	TGTGCCAGCAGTGTCGGATCCTTGGGAATAGGAGAAAAACTGTTTTTT
NA	TRBV18	once	TRBJ2-1	CASSPRLEGVSEQFF	TGTGCCAGCTCACCACGGTTGGAAGGGGTTAGTGAGCAGTTCTTC
NA	TRBV28	NA	TRBJ1-1	CASTSGGGLTEAFF	TGTGCCAGCACCTCTGGCGGGGGGCTTACTGAAGCTTTCTTT
NA	TRBV7-2	NA	TRBJ2-3	CASRRNRLALGTDTQYF	TGTGCCAGCAGACGAAACAGGCTAGCGCTGGGCACAGATACGCAGTATTTT
TRBD1	TRBV19	NA	TRBJ1-2	CASSIGGGHGYTF	TGTGCCAGTAGTATAGGAGGGGGCCATGGCTACACCTTC
NA	TRBV27	NA	TRBJ2-7	CASSFTGISYEQYF	TGTGCCAGCAGTTTCACAGGGATCTCCTACGAGCAGTACTTC
NA	TRBV9	NA	TRBJ2-5	CASSVDVAETQYF	TGTGCCAGCAGCGTAGATGTGGCGGAGACCCAGTACTTC
NA	TRBV10-3	NA	TRBJ1-5	CAISRENQPQHF	TGTGCCATCAGCAGGGAAAATCAGCCCCAGCATTTT
TRBD1	TRBV6-5	NA	TRBJ2-1	CASREQGKFNEQFF	TGTGCCAGCAGAGAACAGGGGAAATTCAATGAGCAGTTCTTC
NA	TRBV30	once	TRBJ2-5	CAWSVHGGQETQYF	TGTGCCTGGAGTGTACACGGGGGCCAAGAGACCCAGTACTTC
TRBD2	TRBV15	NA	TRBJ2-1	CATTRGGIAGGPGYNEQFF	TGTGCCACCACCCGGGGGGGGATAGCGGGAGGGCCGGGATACAATGAGCAGTTCTTC
NA	TRBV7-9	NA	TRBJ2-7	CASSLERSPYEQYF	TGTGCCAGCAGCCTCGAACGGAGCCCCTACGAGCAGTACTTC
NA	TRBV5-8	NA	TRBJ2-6	CASCWPGANVLTF	TGTGCCAGCTGTTGGCCTGGGGCCAACGTCCTGACTTTC
NA	TRBV21-1	NA	TRBJ2-2	CASSKMGQLPNTGELFF	TGTGCCAGCAGCAAAATGGGGCAACTCCCGAACACCGGGGAGCTGTTTTTT
NA	TRBV9	NA	TRBJ1-1	CASSVDPVPRTEAFF	TGTGCCAGCAGCGTAGATCCTGTCCCGAGGACTGAAGCTTTCTTT
TRBD2	TRBV28	NA	TRBJ2-1	CASSPAGGGYNEQFF	TGTGCCAGCAGTCCGGCGGGAGGGGGCTACAATGAGCAGTTCTTC
NA	TRBV6-5	NA	TRBJ2-1	CASSRTYNEQFF	TGTGCCAGCAGTCGCACCTACAATGAGCAGTTCTTC
NA	TRBV30	NA	TRBJ1-5	CAWSNGGTGGKPQHF	TGTGCCTGGAGTAATGGCGGGACCGGGGGGAAGCCCCAGCATTTT
TRBD2	TRBV7-7	NA	TRBJ2-1	CASSLKLAGDNEQFF	TGTGCTAGCAGCTTAAAACTAGCGGGGGACAATGAGCAGTTCTTC
TRBD1	TRBV5-1	NA	TRBJ2-7	CASSSKNTGGEQYF	TGCGCCAGCAGCTCAAAAAACACAGGGGGAGAGCAGTACTTC
NA	TRBV5-6	NA	TRBJ1-1	CASSLDGAPEAFF	TGTGCCAGCAGCTTGGATGGGGCCCCCGAAGCTTTCTTT
TRBD2	TRBV2	few	TRBJ2-1	CASRGTSGFNEQFF	TGTGCCAGCAGAGGAACTAGCGGATTCAATGAGCAGTTCTTC
NA	TRBV5-1	NA	TRBJ1-1	CASSLQGMNTEAFF	TGCGCCAGCAGCTTGCAGGGTATGAACACTGAAGCTTTCTTT
NA	TRBV5-1	NA	TRBJ1-1	CASSLKDGNTEAFF	TGCGCCAGCAGCCTTAAGGACGGGAACACTGAAGCTTTCTTT
NA	TRBV30	NA	TRBJ1-4	CAWSSTDYNEKLFF	TGTGCCTGGAGTTCGACAGATTATAATGAAAAACTGTTTTTT